This record looks at one T cell receptor (beta chain) sequence and its context. This sample was taken from a study of blood T cell repertoires in COVID-19. About the research overall: The United States, Italy and Spain provided the acute and convalescent COVID-19 samples.

The CDR3 contains 16 residues. Germline CDR1 reads SGDLS; CDR2 reads YYNGEE. Trimming left V 3 bases short and J 3 bases short, with 18 bases between. TCRdb's copy holds only in-frame clones and misses some; the assay was immunoSEQ multiplex PCR. The top ten clones hold roughly 1.4% of a sample with approximately 140,000 clones, approximately 80% of them seen once. This clonotype was sampled from a human donor in a cohort sampled during active COVID-19. The chain uses TRBV9 and TRBJ1-1, with D uncertain. Specimen: peripheral blood. The CDR3, as DNA: TGTGCCAGCAGCGAGAGTAGCGAAGGGTGGTACACTGAAGCTTTCTTT. As protein: CASSESSEGWYTEAFF.